A single T cell receptor beta chain is shown here with its context. This record belongs to a study of blood T cell repertoires in COVID-19. Study overall: Acute and convalescent COVID-19 samples came from the United States, Italy and Spain. The cDNA or gDNA used as material had been derived from T cells, B-cell-depleted T cells, or PBMCs.

Per the original data handling: Amplification from reference gene primers served as the basis for estimated nucleated cell counts. Data came from immunoSEQ multiplex PCR; TCRdb stores just in-frame clones and leaves some out. V, J and clone size derive from that table, while D and trimming were established from the DNA sequence. The data show more than 95,000 clones, with around 84% seen just once and roughly 14% held by the top ten. Input material: peripheral blood. The sequence derives from a woman older than 75 with acute or convalescent COVID-19.

CDR3 DNA sequence: TGCAGTGCTAGTGTGGTGCAGTCTGGCTACACCTTC. Residues: CSASVVQSGYTF. V and J are TRBV20-1 and TRBJ1-2; no clear D gene. Germline assignment: CDR1 DFQATT and CDR2 SNEGSKA (reference sequence). V was shortened by 3 bases and J by 7 bases, with 12 bases between the two germline ends. The CDR3 covers 12 residues.